This TCR beta chain was sequenced in a study of blood T cell repertoires in COVID-19 (dated by TCRdb to between 2020 and 2021). General notes on the study: Samples from collaborators originated in the United States, Italy and Spain and spanned both the acute and convalescent phases of COVID-19. Where available, HLA class I and class II types were taken from metadata supplied by the sample provider and were not determined by assay-based typing. A freely available public database, intended as a resource for researchers studying the immune response to SARS-CoV-2, is where the repertoires were released. The samples were drawn from two sources: the first 160 participants of the ongoing ImmuneRACE study, and 950 to 1,500 subjects contributed by 6 global collaborators. Deeply sampled blood TCRbeta repertoires from subjects exposed to, actively infected with, or recovered from COVID-19 were included in the dataset. The prospective study material was composed of cDNA or gDNA derived from T cells, B-cell-depleted T cells, or PBMCs. The sample metadata nearly always contained a de-identified subject ID, COVID-19 status, age in years and sex. Broad study findings and their caveats: Clinical and demographic metadata were provided uncurated, with the amount varying by source and participant.

Concerning this clone itself: Its antigen is currently not known. Base quality data are lacking; no much larger clone is found one base away.

V sheds 0 bases and J sheds 8 bases, leaving 14 bases between their ends. Counted from cysteine to phenylalanine, this CDR3 has 15 amino acids. Of all the DNA, just the CDR3 is kept, 45 bases in frame from base 1. Looking up the germline V gene yields CDR1 MGHRA and CDR2 YSYEKL. The immunoSEQ Assay, a bias-controlled multiplex PCR, was used to amplify TCRbeta CDR3 regions from genomic DNA. Regarding the original processing steps: Nucleated cell counts per sample were estimated from amplification of reference gene primers within the assay. To quantify the absolute abundance of each unique TCRbeta CDR3 rearrangement, sequence reads were collapsed and filtered. For each sample, productive Simpson clonality was calculated as the square root of Simpson's diversity index across productive rearrangements. What TCRdb holds here is the immuneACCESS table cut down to in-frame rearrangements. Part of the clones is not present; checked against another copy, under half of the missing clones reflect an unresolved V gene, and the others are unexplained. The V and J calls and the clone size are those of that table, but D and trimming were determined from the DNA. The table for this sample lists about 130,000 clones; 65% to 90% of them were counted only once. The ten top clones hold 20% to 30% of the sample.

Collaborating institutions collected whole blood in K2EDTA tubes following their own protocols. Collaborator samples were shipped for TCRbeta analysis as frozen whole blood, isolated PBMCs, or DNA extracted from either sample type. The rearrangement combines TRBV4-1 with TRBJ1-5; perhaps TRBD1 is the D gene, with 6 bases matching. Sequencing was carried out using peripheral blood. This receptor was obtained from a woman of 80 years or more with acute or convalescent COVID-19. CDR3 sequence: CASSQDGQFLEPQHF. The DNA is TGCGCCAGCAGCCAAGATGGACAGTTTTTGGAGCCCCAGCATTTT.